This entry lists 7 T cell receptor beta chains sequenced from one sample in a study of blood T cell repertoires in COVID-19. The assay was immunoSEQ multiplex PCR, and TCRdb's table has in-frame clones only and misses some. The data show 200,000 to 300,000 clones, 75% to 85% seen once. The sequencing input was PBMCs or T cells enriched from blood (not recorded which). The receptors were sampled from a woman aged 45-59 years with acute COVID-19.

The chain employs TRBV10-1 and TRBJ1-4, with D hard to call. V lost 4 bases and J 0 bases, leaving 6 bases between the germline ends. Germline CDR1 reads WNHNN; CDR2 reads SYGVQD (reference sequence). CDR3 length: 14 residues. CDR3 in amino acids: CASSGGATNEKLFF. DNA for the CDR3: TGCGCCAGCAGTGGGGGAGCAACTAATGAAAAACTGTTTTTT.

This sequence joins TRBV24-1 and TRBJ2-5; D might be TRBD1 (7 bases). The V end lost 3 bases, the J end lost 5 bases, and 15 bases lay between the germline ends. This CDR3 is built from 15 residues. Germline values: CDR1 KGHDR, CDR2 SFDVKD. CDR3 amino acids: CATSDPRDSQETQYF. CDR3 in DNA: TGTGCCACCAGTGATCCGCGGGACAGCCAGGAGACCCAGTACTTC.

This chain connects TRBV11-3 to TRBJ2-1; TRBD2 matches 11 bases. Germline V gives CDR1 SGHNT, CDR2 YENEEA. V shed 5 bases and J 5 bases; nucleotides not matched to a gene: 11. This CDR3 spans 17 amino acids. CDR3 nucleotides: TGTGCCAGCAGCCTCCTTTCACTAGCGGGGGCGCACAATGAGCAGTTCTTC. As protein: CASSLLSLAGAHNEQFF.

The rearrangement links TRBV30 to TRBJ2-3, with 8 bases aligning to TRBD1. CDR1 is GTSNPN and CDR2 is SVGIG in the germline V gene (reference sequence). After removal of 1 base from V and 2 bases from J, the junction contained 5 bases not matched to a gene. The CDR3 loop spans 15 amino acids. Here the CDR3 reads CAWSATGGYTDTQYF. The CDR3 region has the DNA TGTGCCTGGAGTGCTACAGGGGGTTACACAGATACGCAGTATTTT.

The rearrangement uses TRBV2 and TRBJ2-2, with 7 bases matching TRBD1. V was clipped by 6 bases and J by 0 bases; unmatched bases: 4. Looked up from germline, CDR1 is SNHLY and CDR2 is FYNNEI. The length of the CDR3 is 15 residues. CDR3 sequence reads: CASRPGTANTGELFF. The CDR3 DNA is TGTGCCAGCAGGCCCGGGACAGCGAACACCGGGGAGCTGTTTTTT.

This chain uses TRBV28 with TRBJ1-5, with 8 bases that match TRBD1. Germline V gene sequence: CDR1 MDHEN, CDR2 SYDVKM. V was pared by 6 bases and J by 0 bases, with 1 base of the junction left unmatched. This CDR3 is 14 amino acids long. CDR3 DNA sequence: TGTGCCAGCAGGACAGGGGATAGCAATCAGCCCCAGCATTTT. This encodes CASRTGDSNQPQHF.

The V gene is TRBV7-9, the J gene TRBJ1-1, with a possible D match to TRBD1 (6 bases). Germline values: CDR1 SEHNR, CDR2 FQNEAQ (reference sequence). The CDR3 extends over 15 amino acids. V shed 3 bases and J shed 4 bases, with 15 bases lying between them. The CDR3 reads CASSFIQGQGTEAFF. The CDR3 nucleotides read TGTGCCAGCAGCTTTATCCAGGGGCAGGGCACTGAAGCTTTCTTT.